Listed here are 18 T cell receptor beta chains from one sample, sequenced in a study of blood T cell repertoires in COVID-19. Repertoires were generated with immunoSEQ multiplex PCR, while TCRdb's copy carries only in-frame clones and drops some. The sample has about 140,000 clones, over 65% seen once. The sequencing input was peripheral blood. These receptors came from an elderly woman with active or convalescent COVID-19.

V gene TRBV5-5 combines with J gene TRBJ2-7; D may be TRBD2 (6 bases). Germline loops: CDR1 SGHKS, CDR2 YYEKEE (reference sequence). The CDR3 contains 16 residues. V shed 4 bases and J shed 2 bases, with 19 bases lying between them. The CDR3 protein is CASSVTPGLATYEQYF. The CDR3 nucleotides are TGTGCCAGCAGCGTAACTCCGGGACTGGCAACCTACGAGCAGTACTTC.

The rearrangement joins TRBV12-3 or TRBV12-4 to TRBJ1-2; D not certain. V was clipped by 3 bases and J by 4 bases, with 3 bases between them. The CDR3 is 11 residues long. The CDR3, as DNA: TGTGCCAGCAGTTTCGGCTATGGCTACACCTTC. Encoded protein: CASSFGYGYTF.

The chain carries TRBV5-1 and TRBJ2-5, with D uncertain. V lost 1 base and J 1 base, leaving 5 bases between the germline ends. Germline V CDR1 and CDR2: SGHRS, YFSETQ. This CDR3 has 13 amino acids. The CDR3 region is CASSLWPQETQYF. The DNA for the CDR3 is TGCGCCAGCAGCTTGTGGCCCCAAGAGACCCAGTACTTC. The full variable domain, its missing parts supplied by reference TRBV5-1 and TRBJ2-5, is KAGVTQTPRYLIKTRGQQVTLSCSPISGHRSVSWYQQTPGQGLQFLFEYFSETQRNKGNFPGRFSGRQFSNSRSEMNVSTLELGDSALYLCASSLWPQETQYFGPGTRLLVL.

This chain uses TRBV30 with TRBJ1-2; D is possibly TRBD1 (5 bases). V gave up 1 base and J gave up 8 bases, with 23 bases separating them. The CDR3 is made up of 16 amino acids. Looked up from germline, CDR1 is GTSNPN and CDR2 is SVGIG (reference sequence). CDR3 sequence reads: CAWSGRRGVWGDGYTF. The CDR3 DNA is TGTGCCTGGAGTGGTCGGCGGGGGGTCTGGGGCGACGGCTACACCTTC.

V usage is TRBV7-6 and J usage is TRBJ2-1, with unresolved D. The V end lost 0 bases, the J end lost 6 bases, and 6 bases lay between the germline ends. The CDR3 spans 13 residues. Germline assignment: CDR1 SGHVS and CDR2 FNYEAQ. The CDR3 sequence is CASSLARGNEQFF. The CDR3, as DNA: TGTGCCAGCAGCTTAGCGAGAGGCAATGAGCAGTTCTTC.

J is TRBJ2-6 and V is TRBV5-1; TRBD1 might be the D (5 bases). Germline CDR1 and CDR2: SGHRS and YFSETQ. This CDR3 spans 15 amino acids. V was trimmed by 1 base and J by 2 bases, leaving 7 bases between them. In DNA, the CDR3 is TGCGCCAGCAGCTTGAGGGGCCCTGGGGCCAACGTCCTGACTTTC. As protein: CASSLRGPGANVLTF.

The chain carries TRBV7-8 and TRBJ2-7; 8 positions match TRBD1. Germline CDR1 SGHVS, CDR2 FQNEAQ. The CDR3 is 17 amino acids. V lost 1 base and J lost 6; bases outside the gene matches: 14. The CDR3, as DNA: TGTGCCAGCAGCTTAGTTAGGCCAGGGGGCCGGCTAAGCGAGCAGTACTTC. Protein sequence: CASSLVRPGGRLSEQYF.

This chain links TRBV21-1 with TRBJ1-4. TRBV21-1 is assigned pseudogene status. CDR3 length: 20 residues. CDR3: CASSKGPSPMSGATNEKLFF. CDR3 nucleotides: TGTGCCAGCAGCAAAGGGCCTTCCCCAATGTCCGGAGCAACTAATGAAAAACTGTTTTTT.

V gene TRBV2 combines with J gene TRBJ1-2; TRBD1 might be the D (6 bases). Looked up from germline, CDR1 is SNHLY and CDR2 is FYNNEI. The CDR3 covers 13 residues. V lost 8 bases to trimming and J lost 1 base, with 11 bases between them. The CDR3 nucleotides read TGTGCCAGCGGGGACAACATTAACTATGGCTACACCTTC. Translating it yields CASGDNINYGYTF.

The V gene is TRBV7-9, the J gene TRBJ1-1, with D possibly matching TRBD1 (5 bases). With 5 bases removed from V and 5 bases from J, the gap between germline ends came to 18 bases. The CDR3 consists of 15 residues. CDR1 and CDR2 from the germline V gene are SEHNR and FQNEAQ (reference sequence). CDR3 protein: CASSKAGTQGTEAFF. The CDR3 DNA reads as TGTGCCAGCAGCAAGGCCGGGACTCAGGGTACTGAAGCTTTCTTT.

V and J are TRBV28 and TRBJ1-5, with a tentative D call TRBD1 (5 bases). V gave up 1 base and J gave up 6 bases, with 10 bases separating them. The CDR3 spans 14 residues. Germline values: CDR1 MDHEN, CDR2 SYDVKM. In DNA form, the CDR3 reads TGTGCCAGCAGTTTATCTAGGGGCCTTCAGCCCCAGCATTTT. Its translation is CASSLSRGLQPQHF.

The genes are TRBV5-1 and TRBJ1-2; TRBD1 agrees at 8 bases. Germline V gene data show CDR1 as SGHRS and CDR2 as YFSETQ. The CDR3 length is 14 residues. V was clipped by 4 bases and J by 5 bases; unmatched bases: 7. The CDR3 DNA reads TGCGCCAGCAGCGAGGATACAGGGGGTTATGGCTACACCTTC. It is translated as CASSEDTGGYGYTF. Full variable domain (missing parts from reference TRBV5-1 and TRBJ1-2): KAGVTQTPRYLIKTRGQQVTLSCSPISGHRSVSWYQQTPGQGLQFLFEYFSETQRNKGNFPGRFSGRQFSNSRSEMNVSTLELGDSALYLCASSEDTGGYGYTFGSGTRLTVV.

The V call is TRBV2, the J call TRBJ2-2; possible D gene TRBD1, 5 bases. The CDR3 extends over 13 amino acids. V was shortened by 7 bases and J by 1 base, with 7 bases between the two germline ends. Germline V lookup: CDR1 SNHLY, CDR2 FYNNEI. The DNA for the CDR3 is TGTGCCAGCACCGGACAGAACACCGGGGAGCTGTTTTTT. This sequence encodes CASTGQNTGELFF.

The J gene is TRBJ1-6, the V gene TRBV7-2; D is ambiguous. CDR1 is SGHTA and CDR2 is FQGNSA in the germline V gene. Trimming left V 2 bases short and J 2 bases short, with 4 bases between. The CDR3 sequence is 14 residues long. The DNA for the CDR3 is TGTGCCAGCAGCTTACAGACCTATAATTCACCCCTCCACTTT. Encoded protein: CASSLQTYNSPLHF. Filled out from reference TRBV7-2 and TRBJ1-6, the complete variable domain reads GAGVSQSPSNKVTEKGKDVELRCDPISGHTALYWYRQSLGQGLEFLIYFQGNSAPDKSGLPSDRFSAERTGGSVSTLTIQRTQQEDSAVYLCASSLQTYNSPLHFGNGTRLTVT.

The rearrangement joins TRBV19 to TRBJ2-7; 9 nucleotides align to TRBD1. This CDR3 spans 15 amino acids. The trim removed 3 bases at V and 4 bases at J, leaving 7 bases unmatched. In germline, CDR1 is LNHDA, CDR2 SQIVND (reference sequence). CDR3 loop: CASSIQDRGNYEQYF. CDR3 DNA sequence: TGTGCCAGTAGTATTCAGGACAGGGGAAATTACGAGCAGTACTTC.

This chain's CDR3 is CASSMGLLGPPPLHF. As DNA, the CDR3 is TGTGCCAGTAGTATGGGACTGCTGGGCCCTCCACCCCTCCACTTT. This sequence joins TRBV19 and TRBJ1-6; possible D gene TRBD1, 5 bases. V gave up 3 bases and J gave up 11 bases, with 17 bases separating them. The CDR3 spans 15 residues. Per the germline V gene, CDR1 is LNHDA and CDR2 is SQIVND (reference sequence).

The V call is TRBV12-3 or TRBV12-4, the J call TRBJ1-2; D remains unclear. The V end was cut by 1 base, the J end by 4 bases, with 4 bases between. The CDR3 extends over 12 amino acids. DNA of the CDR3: TGTGCCAGCAGTTTAGTCGGCTATGGCTACACCTTC. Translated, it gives CASSLVGYGYTF.

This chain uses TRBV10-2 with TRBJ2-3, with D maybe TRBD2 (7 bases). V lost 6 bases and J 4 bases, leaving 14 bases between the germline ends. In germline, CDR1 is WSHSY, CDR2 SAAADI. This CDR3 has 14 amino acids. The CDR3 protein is CASRDGGAADTQYF. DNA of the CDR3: TGCGCCAGCAGGGATGGGGGGGCTGCAGATACGCAGTATTTT.